A selection of T cell receptor beta chains follows, all from one sample in a study of shared clonotypes between healthy human individuals. Sequencing was performed with immunoSEQ multiplex PCR; in TCRdb, only in-frame clones are kept and a portion is missing. Here the sample spans some 2,000,000 clones, about 95% being singletons. Sequencing was carried out using naive CD8+ T cells sorted from blood. These receptors were taken from a man between 18 and 35 years old in good health. CDR3s include the opening cysteine and the closing phenylalanine or tryptophan. Each record gives: clone size, J gene, V gene, D gene, CDR3 protein, CDR3 DNA. D genes are given only for firm matches. Expanded clones are given a class, and other clones once, few, many or no size at all.

clone_size: .
j_call: TRBJ2-2
v_call: TRBV4-2
d_call: .
cdr3_aa: CASSSHRDTGELFF
cdr3_nt: TGTGCCAGCAGCTCCCACAGAGACACCGGGGAGCTGTTTTTT

clone_size: few
j_call: TRBJ1-2
v_call: TRBV5-4
d_call: .
cdr3_aa: CASSLEGGYTF
cdr3_nt: TGTGCCAGCAGCTTGGAGGGTGGCTACACCTTC

clone_size: .
j_call: TRBJ2-7
v_call: TRBV18
d_call: TRBD1
cdr3_aa: CASSPYRGYEQYF
cdr3_nt: TGTGCCAGCTCACCGTACAGGGGCTACGAGCAGTACTTC

clone_size: .
j_call: TRBJ1-5
v_call: TRBV10-1
d_call: .
cdr3_aa: CATPGWGHNQPQHF
cdr3_nt: TGCGCCACCCCGGGATGGGGGCACAATCAGCCCCAGCATTTT

clone_size: .
j_call: TRBJ1-1
v_call: TRBV30
d_call: .
cdr3_aa: CAWSVNMNTEAFF
cdr3_nt: TGTGCCTGGAGTGTAAACATGAACACTGAAGCTTTCTTT

clone_size: .
j_call: TRBJ2-7
v_call: TRBV4-2
d_call: .
cdr3_aa: CASSQNQGNSYEQYF
cdr3_nt: TGTGCCAGCAGCCAAAATCAGGGTAACTCCTACGAGCAGTACTTC

clone_size: .
j_call: TRBJ2-1
v_call: TRBV9
d_call: TRBD2
cdr3_aa: CASSVEASGSFYNEQFF
cdr3_nt: TGTGCCAGCAGCGTAGAGGCTAGCGGGAGTTTCTACAATGAGCAGTTCTTC

clone_size: once
j_call: TRBJ1-1
v_call: TRBV7-9
d_call: .
cdr3_aa: CASSLVLGDTEAFF
cdr3_nt: TGTGCCAGCAGCTTAGTGTTAGGGGACACTGAAGCTTTCTTT

clone_size: .
j_call: TRBJ1-4
v_call: TRBV29-1
d_call: .
cdr3_aa: CSVAGMGAGEKLFF
cdr3_nt: TGCAGCGTTGCAGGGATGGGTGCGGGGGAAAAACTGTTTTTT

clone_size: .
j_call: TRBJ1-4
v_call: TRBV13
d_call: .
cdr3_aa: CASSLDRSEKLFF
cdr3_nt: TGTGCCAGCAGCTTAGACAGGAGCGAAAAACTGTTTTTT

clone_size: .
j_call: TRBJ2-7
v_call: TRBV6-5
d_call: TRBD2
cdr3_aa: CASSYSSGSTAWEQYF
cdr3_nt: TGTGCCAGCAGTTACTCGAGCGGGAGCACGGCATGGGAGCAGTACTTC

clone_size: .
j_call: TRBJ2-3
v_call: TRBV6-6
d_call: .
cdr3_aa: CASSPILGHADTQYF
cdr3_nt: TGTGCCAGCAGCCCAATTTTGGGTCACGCAGATACGCAGTATTTT

clone_size: .
j_call: TRBJ1-2
v_call: TRBV4-3
d_call: .
cdr3_aa: CASSQDPGDLPGYTF
cdr3_nt: TGCGCCAGCAGCCAAGATCCGGGAGATCTTCCTGGCTACACCTTC

clone_size: .
j_call: TRBJ2-7
v_call: TRBV6-1
d_call: TRBD2
cdr3_aa: CASSEGTNSYEQYF
cdr3_nt: TGTGCCAGCAGTGAGGGGACTAACTCCTACGAGCAGTACTTC

clone_size: once
j_call: TRBJ2-1
v_call: TRBV5-6
d_call: .
cdr3_aa: CASSLSRGEQFF
cdr3_nt: TGTGCCAGCAGCTTATCCAGGGGAGAGCAGTTCTTC

clone_size: .
j_call: TRBJ2-1
v_call: TRBV2
d_call: TRBD2
cdr3_aa: CASSDGLVTSGGHNEQFF
cdr3_nt: TGTGCCAGCAGTGATGGTTTGGTCACTAGCGGGGGCCACAATGAGCAGTTCTTC

clone_size: .
j_call: TRBJ2-1
v_call: TRBV6-5
d_call: .
cdr3_aa: CASSLAPSSYNEQFF
cdr3_nt: TGTGCCAGCAGTTTAGCGCCTAGCTCCTACAATGAGCAGTTCTTC

clone_size: .
j_call: TRBJ1-2
v_call: TRBV2
d_call: .
cdr3_aa: CATLDRNYGYTF
cdr3_nt: TGTGCCACCCTAGACAGGAACTATGGCTACACCTTC

clone_size: .
j_call: TRBJ1-1
v_call: TRBV6-1
d_call: .
cdr3_aa: CASSEEGRILTYTEAFF
cdr3_nt: TGTGCCAGCAGTGAAGAGGGAAGAATATTAACGTACACTGAAGCTTTCTTT

clone_size: once
j_call: TRBJ2-1
v_call: TRBV15
d_call: TRBD2
cdr3_aa: CATSRDQGGAGRNPHNEQFF
cdr3_nt: TGTGCCACCAGCAGAGATCAGGGAGGAGCGGGGAGGAATCCTCACAATGAGCAGTTCTTC

clone_size: .
j_call: TRBJ2-3
v_call: TRBV6-5
d_call: .
cdr3_aa: CASSYSSGDTQYF
cdr3_nt: TGTGCCAGCAGTTACTCTTCAGGGGATACGCAGTATTTT

clone_size: .
j_call: TRBJ2-7
v_call: TRBV30
d_call: TRBD2
cdr3_aa: CAWSVSSGGPYEQYF
cdr3_nt: TGTGCCTGGAGTGTTTCTAGCGGGGGGCCCTACGAGCAGTACTTC

clone_size: .
j_call: TRBJ2-5
v_call: TRBV19
d_call: .
cdr3_aa: CASSILGGQETQYF
cdr3_nt: TGTGCCAGTAGTATTCTGGGGGGCCAAGAGACCCAGTACTTC

clone_size: .
j_call: TRBJ2-2
v_call: TRBV6-1
d_call: TRBD2
cdr3_aa: CASSDRAGGYTGELFF
cdr3_nt: TGTGCCAGCAGTGATAGAGCGGGGGGGTACACCGGGGAGCTGTTTTTT

clone_size: .
j_call: TRBJ1-1
v_call: TRBV4-1
d_call: .
cdr3_aa: CASSQTGTEAFF
cdr3_nt: TGCGCCAGCAGCCAAACGGGGACTGAAGCTTTCTTT

clone_size: .
j_call: TRBJ2-1
v_call: TRBV7-6
d_call: TRBD2
cdr3_aa: CASSLVRGGQNEQFF
cdr3_nt: TGTGCCAGCAGCTTAGTGCGGGGGGGCCAGAATGAGCAGTTCTTC

clone_size: once
j_call: TRBJ2-5
v_call: TRBV7-9
d_call: .
cdr3_aa: CASSGTAGSETQYF
cdr3_nt: TGTGCCAGCAGCGGTACAGCAGGGTCCGAGACCCAGTACTTC

clone_size: .
j_call: TRBJ2-7
v_call: TRBV19
d_call: .
cdr3_aa: CASSIRRDSYEQYF
cdr3_nt: TGTGCCAGTAGTATACGCAGGGACTCCTACGAGCAGTACTTC

clone_size: .
j_call: TRBJ1-4
v_call: TRBV11-2
d_call: .
cdr3_aa: CASSLQGWDEKLFF
cdr3_nt: TGTGCCAGCAGTCTACAGGGTTGGGATGAAAAACTGTTTTTT

clone_size: .
j_call: TRBJ2-3
v_call: TRBV4-3
d_call: .
cdr3_aa: CASSGQSTDTQYF
cdr3_nt: TGCGCCAGCAGCGGCCAAAGCACAGATACGCAGTATTTT

clone_size: .
j_call: TRBJ2-2
v_call: TRBV7-9
d_call: TRBD2
cdr3_aa: CASSFSGDPGELFF
cdr3_nt: TGTGCCAGCAGCTTTAGCGGGGACCCCGGGGAGCTGTTTTTT

clone_size: .
j_call: TRBJ2-3
v_call: TRBV27
d_call: .
cdr3_aa: CASSPRWDTQYF
cdr3_nt: TGTGCCAGCAGCCCACGTTGGGATACGCAGTATTTT

clone_size: .
j_call: TRBJ1-5
v_call: TRBV11-2
d_call: TRBD1
cdr3_aa: CASSLQGGAEPQHF
cdr3_nt: TGTGCCAGCAGCTTACAAGGGGGCGCGGAGCCCCAGCATTTT

clone_size: .
j_call: TRBJ2-7
v_call: TRBV27
d_call: TRBD2
cdr3_aa: CASSFGGGPYEQYF
cdr3_nt: TGTGCCAGCAGTTTCGGCGGGGGTCCCTACGAGCAGTACTTC

clone_size: .
j_call: TRBJ2-5
v_call: TRBV7-9
d_call: TRBD1
cdr3_aa: CASSSPGGTEETQYF
cdr3_nt: TGTGCCAGCAGCTCCCCAGGGGGCACAGAAGAGACCCAGTACTTC

clone_size: .
j_call: TRBJ2-1
v_call: TRBV5-6
d_call: TRBD2
cdr3_aa: CASSPGGSYNEQFF
cdr3_nt: TGTGCCAGCAGCCCGGGAGGGTCCTACAATGAGCAGTTCTTC

clone_size: .
j_call: TRBJ2-3
v_call: TRBV2
d_call: TRBD2
cdr3_aa: CASRARRLALSTDTQYF
cdr3_nt: TGTGCCAGCAGAGCACGCAGACTAGCGCTTAGCACAGATACGCAGTATTTT

clone_size: .
j_call: TRBJ1-1
v_call: TRBV7-8
d_call: .
cdr3_aa: CASRHGADTEAFF
cdr3_nt: TGTGCCAGCAGGCATGGGGCGGACACTGAAGCTTTCTTT

clone_size: .
j_call: TRBJ2-7
v_call: TRBV4-1
d_call: .
cdr3_aa: CASSQKDSPRILYEQYF
cdr3_nt: TGCGCCAGCAGCCAGAAGGACTCGCCCAGAATTCTGTACGAGCAGTACTTC

clone_size: .
j_call: TRBJ2-1
v_call: TRBV5-6
d_call: .
cdr3_aa: CASSLERESSYNEQFF
cdr3_nt: TGTGCCAGCAGCTTGGAAAGGGAGAGCTCCTACAATGAGCAGTTCTTC

clone_size: .
j_call: TRBJ2-2
v_call: TRBV5-4
d_call: TRBD2
cdr3_aa: CASTSRLAGVPTGELFF
cdr3_nt: TGTGCCAGCACCTCCCGCCTAGCGGGAGTACCCACCGGGGAGCTGTTTTTT

clone_size: once
j_call: TRBJ2-7
v_call: TRBV7-7
d_call: TRBD2
cdr3_aa: CASSPGLAGDDEQYF
cdr3_nt: TGTGCTAGCAGCCCGGGACTAGCGGGAGACGACGAGCAGTACTTC

clone_size: .
j_call: TRBJ1-2
v_call: TRBV27
d_call: TRBD1
cdr3_aa: CASSTRQGWDGYTF
cdr3_nt: TGTGCCAGCAGTACAAGACAGGGTTGGGATGGCTACACCTTC

clone_size: .
j_call: TRBJ1-5
v_call: TRBV11-2
d_call: .
cdr3_aa: CASSSMGQPQHF
cdr3_nt: TGTGCCAGCAGCTCCATGGGGCAGCCCCAGCATTTT

clone_size: .
j_call: TRBJ2-7
v_call: TRBV6-4
d_call: TRBD1
cdr3_aa: CASKGQGAVEQYF
cdr3_nt: TGTGCCAGCAAGGGACAGGGGGCGGTCGAGCAGTACTTC

clone_size: .
j_call: TRBJ2-3
v_call: TRBV11-2
d_call: TRBD2
cdr3_aa: CASSEMGTSGGTDTQYF
cdr3_nt: TGTGCCAGCAGCGAAATGGGGACTAGCGGAGGCACAGATACGCAGTATTTT

clone_size: .
j_call: TRBJ2-1
v_call: TRBV11-2
d_call: .
cdr3_aa: CASSLVEYSVGEQFF
cdr3_nt: TGTGCCAGCAGCTTAGTAGAGTATAGCGTCGGTGAGCAGTTCTTC

clone_size: .
j_call: TRBJ2-5
v_call: TRBV9
d_call: TRBD1
cdr3_aa: CASSTGTVPYQETQYF
cdr3_nt: TGTGCCAGCAGCACAGGGACAGTCCCGTACCAAGAGACCCAGTACTTC